These T cell receptor beta chains were read from a single sample in a study of circulating tumor DNA in untreated peripheral T-cell lymphoma. Sequenced by immunoSEQ multiplex PCR; TCRdb stores in-frame clones only, minus some. The table includes about 7,200 clones, 60% to 80% detected once. Input material: tumor tissue. The receptors here all came from a human donor with peripheral T-cell lymphoma. CDR3s include the opening cysteine and the closing phenylalanine or tryptophan. D genes are given only for firm matches.

v_call	d_call	j_call	cdr3_aa
TRBV19	NA	TRBJ1-1	CASSSGPEAFF
TRBV25-1	NA	TRBJ2-5	CASSDPGYGETQYF
TRBV28	TRBD1	TRBJ2-7	CASSGTGPYEQYF
TRBV29-1	NA	TRBJ2-3	CSVDRTPIPDTQYF
TRBV11-3	TRBD1	TRBJ1-1	CASSSGQGPVEAFF
TRBV2	NA	TRBJ2-5	CASSPGPIQETQYF
TRBV5-1	NA	TRBJ2-7	CASSLVVANYEQYF
TRBV6-8	NA	TRBJ1-5	CASSSGRGVGQPQHF
TRBV19	NA	TRBJ1-5	CASSIGPMAAQHF
TRBV19	TRBD1	TRBJ1-2	CASSKTGAGRYTF
TRBV28	NA	TRBJ2-1	CASSPLILGPDNEQFF
TRBV28	NA	TRBJ2-7	CASTGTLNEQYF
TRBV16	TRBD2	TRBJ2-3	CASSHSGKEDTQYF